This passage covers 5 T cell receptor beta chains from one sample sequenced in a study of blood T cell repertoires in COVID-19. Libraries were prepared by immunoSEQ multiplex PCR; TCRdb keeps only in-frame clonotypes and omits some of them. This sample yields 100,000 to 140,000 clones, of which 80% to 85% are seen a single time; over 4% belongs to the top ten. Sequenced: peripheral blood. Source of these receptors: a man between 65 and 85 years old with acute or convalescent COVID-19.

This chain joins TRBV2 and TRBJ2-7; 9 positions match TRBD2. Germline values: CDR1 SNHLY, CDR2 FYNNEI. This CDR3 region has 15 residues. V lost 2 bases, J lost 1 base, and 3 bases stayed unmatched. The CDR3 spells CASSEPLAGSYEQYF. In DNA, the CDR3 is TGTGCCAGCAGTGAACCCCTAGCGGGGTCCTACGAGCAGTACTTC.

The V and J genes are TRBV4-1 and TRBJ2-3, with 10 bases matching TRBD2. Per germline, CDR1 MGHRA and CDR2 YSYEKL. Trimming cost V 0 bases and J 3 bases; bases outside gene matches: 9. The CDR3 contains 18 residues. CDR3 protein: CASSQDLALAGVTDTQYF. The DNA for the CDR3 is TGCGCCAGCAGCCAAGATCTTGCCCTAGCGGGGGTAACAGATACGCAGTATTTT.

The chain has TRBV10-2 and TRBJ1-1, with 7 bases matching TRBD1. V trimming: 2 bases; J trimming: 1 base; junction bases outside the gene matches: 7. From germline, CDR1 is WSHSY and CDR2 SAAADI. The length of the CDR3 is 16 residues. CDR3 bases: TGCGCCAGCAGTGAGGGCAGGGGGGATCAGAACACTGAAGCTTTCTTT. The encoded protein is CASSEGRGDQNTEAFF.

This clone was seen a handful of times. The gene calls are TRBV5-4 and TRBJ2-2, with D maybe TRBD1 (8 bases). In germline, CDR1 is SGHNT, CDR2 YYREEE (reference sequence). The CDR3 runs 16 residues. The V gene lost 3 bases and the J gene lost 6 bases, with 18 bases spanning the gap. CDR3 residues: CASSYGQGGSAGELFF. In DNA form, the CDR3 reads TGTGCCAGCAGCTACGGACAGGGAGGGTCGGCCGGGGAGCTGTTTTTT. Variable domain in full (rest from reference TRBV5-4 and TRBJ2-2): ETGVTQSPTHLIKTRGQQVTLRCSSQSGHNTVSWYQQALGQGPQFIFQYYREEENGRGNFPPRFSGLQFPNYSSELNVNALELDDSALYLCASSYGQGGSAGELFFGEGSRLTVL.

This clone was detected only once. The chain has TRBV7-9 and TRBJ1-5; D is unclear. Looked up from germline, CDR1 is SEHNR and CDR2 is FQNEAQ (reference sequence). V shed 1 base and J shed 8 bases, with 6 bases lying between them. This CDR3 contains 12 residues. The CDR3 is CASSLGTEPQHF. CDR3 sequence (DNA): TGTGCCAGCAGCTTAGGAACAGAGCCCCAGCATTTT.